This T cell receptor (beta chain) derives from a study of cytomegalovirus exposure and HLA in healthy donors. Study in general: In terms of ancestry, the Caucasian-associated cluster contained about four fifths of the roughly 400 genotyped donors.

Primers: 60 Vbeta forward and 13 Jbeta reverse. Assay used: immunoSEQ multiplex PCR; TCRdb lists only in-frame clones, some missing. This sample has roughly 110,000 clones, with approximately 73% found just once. Germline V gene sequence: CDR1 SNHLY, CDR2 FYNNEI. This CDR3 has 15 residues. V shed 3 bases and J shed 4 bases, with 13 bases lying between them. On this clone: Its matching antigen is unknown.

Whole-study findings and limits: TCR beta sequences reportedly predicted most subjects' HLA-A and HLA-B alleles accurately.

The TCR comes from a man younger than 45 in good health and CMV-seronegative. Sequences were obtained from PBMCs. This rearrangement joins TRBV2 to TRBJ2-1, with D perhaps matching TRBD2 (6 bases). The CDR3 here is CASSDGLALYNEQFF. CDR3 nucleotide sequence: TGTGCCAGCAGTGATGGTCTAGCGTTGTACAATGAGCAGTTCTTC.